Presented here are 25 T cell receptor beta chains from one specimen sequenced in a study of Ad26.COV2.S vaccination and SARS-CoV-2 variants. The method was immunoSEQ multiplex PCR; TCRdb's version includes in-frame clones alone and lacks a portion of them. The sample yields about half a million clones, 80% to 90% seen once. The sample's treatment: about 20 received Ad26.COV2.S at low or high dose, single or two shots; roughly five received placebo; per-sample allocation not given. Sampling occurred on day 63 after the first vaccine or placebo injection. The sequenced sample was peripheral blood, obtained in a trial of Ad26.COV2.S vaccine versus placebo. The receptors derive from a person aged 18-65 years who received the Ad26.COV2.S COVID-19 vaccine or a placebo.

In this sample, this clone turned up once. The chain combines TRBV19 with TRBJ1-1; a weak D match, TRBD1 (6 bases). This CDR3 contains 14 residues. Germline V gene sequence: CDR1 LNHDA, CDR2 SQIVND (reference sequence). V lost 7 bases to trimming and J lost 0 bases, with 12 bases between them. The CDR3 protein is CASIPDRLNTEAFF. The CDR3 DNA reads as TGTGCCAGTATCCCTGACAGGTTGAACACTGAAGCTTTCTTT.

The chain recombines TRBV7-3 with TRBJ1-6; 7 nucleotides line up with TRBD1. Germline assignment: CDR1 SGHTA and CDR2 FQGTGA. This CDR3 region has 15 residues. Trimming removed 1 base from V and 10 bases from J; junction bases left unmatched: 7. DNA for the CDR3: TGTGCCAGCAGCTTAAGTCAGAGGGGGCAATCACCCCTCCACTTT. This encodes CASSLSQRGQSPLHF.

The chain is built from TRBV6-5 and TRBJ2-5; no clear D gene. Trimming pared 4 bases from V and 2 bases from J, leaving 11 bases between. CDR1 is MNHEY, CDR2 SVGAGI, per germline. CDR3 length: 14 amino acids. CDR3 bases: TGTGCCAGCAGTTCTGGATCCCCTCAAGAGACCCAGTACTTC. Its protein is CASSSGSPQETQYF.

The gene calls are TRBV19 and TRBJ2-1, with 8 bases matching TRBD1. The CDR3 contains 13 residues. J was trimmed by 11 bases and V by 4 bases; bases with no gene match: 7. Germline CDR1 LNHDA, CDR2 SQIVND (reference sequence). The CDR3 loop is CASSTTGQGQQFF. The CDR3 DNA reads TGTGCCAGTAGTACCACCGGACAGGGCCAGCAGTTCTTC.

This clone turned up a few times. The CDR3 nucleotides are TGTGCCAGCAGCTCAGACGGACTCTCTGGAAACACCATATATTTT. This translates into CASSSDGLSGNTIYF. The V and J genes are TRBV7-8 and TRBJ1-3, with D unclear. This CDR3 has 15 amino acids. V lost 4 bases and J lost 0, with 10 bases in between. Germline CDR1 SGHVS, CDR2 FQNEAQ. Together with reference TRBV7-8 and TRBJ1-3, the CDR3 gives the full variable domain: GAGVSQSPRYKVAKRGQDVALRCDPISGHVSLFWYQQALGQGPEFLTYFQNEAQLDKSGLPSDRFFAERPEGSVSTLKIQRTQQEDSAVYLCASSSDGLSGNTIYFGEGSWLTVV.

The V gene is TRBV7-2, the J gene TRBJ1-1; 7 nucleotides match TRBD1. With 5 bases clipped from V and 4 bases from J, the junction kept 7 bases outside the gene matches. The CDR3 has 14 amino acids. CDR1 and CDR2 from the germline V gene are SGHTA and FQGNSA. Here the CDR3 DNA reads TGTGCCAGCAGCCTCCGACAGGGTGGCACTGAAGCTTTCTTT. It encodes CASSLRQGGTEAFF.

The CDR3 bases are TGTGCCAGCAGCTTGGGGCCGTTGAACACCGGGGAGCTGTTTTTT. Its protein is CASSLGPLNTGELFF. The gene calls are TRBV5-6 and TRBJ2-2; no clear D gene. The CDR3 runs 15 residues. Germline V lookup: CDR1 SGHDT, CDR2 YYEEEE. Trimming took off 0 bases at V and 1 base at J, with 7 bases between the two ends.

The rearrangement joins TRBV18 to TRBJ2-3, with D perhaps TRBD2 (6 bases). V was trimmed by 3 bases and J by 3 bases, leaving 13 bases between them. CDR1 is KGHSH and CDR2 is LQKENI in the germline V gene. The CDR3 has 15 residues. This chain's CDR3 is CASSPAVGTTDTQYF. In DNA form, the CDR3 reads TGTGCCAGCTCACCGGCCGTCGGGACTACAGATACGCAGTATTTT. The whole variable domain, remainder taken from reference TRBV18 and TRBJ2-3, is NAGVMQNPRHLVRRRGQEARLRCSPMKGHSHVYWYRQLPEEGLKFMVYLQKENIIDESGMPKERFSAEFPKEGPSILRIQQVVRGDSAAYFCASSPAVGTTDTQYFGPGTRLTVL.

The chain is built from TRBV11-1 and TRBJ2-3; D not resolved. This CDR3 has 15 amino acids. Trimming removed 4 bases at V and 2 bases at J, with 13 bases between. Germline V gene sequence: CDR1 SGHAT, CDR2 FQDESV (reference sequence). CDR3 loop: CASSSIAQPTDTQYF. The CDR3 coding sequence is TGTGCCAGCAGCTCCATTGCCCAGCCCACAGATACGCAGTATTTT.

This chain joins TRBV30 and TRBJ1-1, with 8 nucleotides matching TRBD1. The junction had 5 bases not matched to a gene; V was cut back by 3 bases and J by 5 bases. Germline-derived CDR1 and CDR2 are GTSNPN and SVGIG (reference sequence). The CDR3 sequence is 13 residues long. In DNA, the CDR3 is TGTGCCTGGAGCCGGACAGGGAGTACTGAAGCTTTCTTT. Translated: CAWSRTGSTEAFF.

The genes are TRBV29-1 and TRBJ1-2, with TRBD1 matching 10 bases. The CDR3 extends over 13 amino acids. V was pared by 4 bases and J by 1 base, with 0 bases of the junction left unmatched. Germline CDR1 is SQVTM and CDR2 is ANQGSEA. In DNA, the CDR3 is TGCAGCGTTGGGGACAGGGGTAACTATGGCTACACCTTC. It encodes CSVGDRGNYGYTF.

CDR3 nucleotides: TGTGCCAGCAGTTTCGTTCGGGGGGGGCTAGGGCAGTACTTC. As protein: CASSFVRGGLGQYF. J is TRBJ2-7 and V is TRBV28; TRBD2 matches at 8 bases. CDR3 size: 14 residues. Germline V gene sequence: CDR1 MDHEN, CDR2 SYDVKM. The junction had 10 bases not matched to a gene; V was cut back by 3 bases and J by 9 bases.

V is TRBV3-1 (or the pseudogene TRBV3-2) and J is TRBJ2-6; no definite D call. Trimming removed 0 bases at V and 0 bases at J, with 15 bases between. Germline V gene sequence: CDR1 LGHDT, CDR2 YNNKEL (reference sequence). This CDR3 has 19 amino acids. The CDR3 region is CASSQDSWALSSGANVLTF. In DNA, the CDR3 is TGTGCCAGCAGCCAAGATTCGTGGGCCCTGAGCTCTGGGGCCAACGTCCTGACTTTC.

CDR3 loop: CASSQVTGEVPYNEQFF. The CDR3 DNA is TGTGCCAGCAGCCAAGTAACCGGAGAGGTCCCCTACAATGAGCAGTTCTTC. The rearrangement uses TRBV3-1 (or the pseudogene TRBV3-2) and TRBJ2-1; D unclear. Between the trimmed V and J ends, which lost 1 base and 2 bases, there was a span of 15 bases. The germline CDR1 and CDR2 sequences are LGHDT and YNNKEL (reference sequence). There are 17 residues in the CDR3.

The chain joins TRBV4-3 to TRBJ2-6, with no clear D. CDR1 is LGHNA, CDR2 YSLEER, per germline. V dropped 7 bases and J dropped 1 base, with 14 bases sitting between them. The CDR3 runs to 16 residues. In DNA, the CDR3 is TGCGCCAGCAATAAGGAGTTAATGTCTGGGGCCAACGTCCTGACTTTC. This sequence encodes CASNKELMSGANVLTF.

This clone was detected only once. Additional DNA sequences in this sample encode the identical CDR3. The J gene is TRBJ2-2, the V gene TRBV30, with unresolved D. The V gene lost 1 base and the J gene lost 6 bases, with 3 bases spanning the gap. The CDR3 totals 11 residues. Looked up from germline, CDR1 is GTSNPN and CDR2 is SVGIG (reference sequence). The CDR3 nucleotides are TGTGCCTGGAGTGCCCCCGGGGAGCTGTTTTTT. Its protein is CAWSAPGELFF.

This clone is a singleton in its sample. The chain links TRBV18 to TRBJ2-1, with D uncertain. Per the germline V gene, CDR1 is KGHSH and CDR2 is LQKENI. V lost 3 bases and J lost 0, with 6 bases in between. CDR3 length equals 14 residues. The CDR3 sequence is CASSPRTSYNEQFF. CDR3 nucleotides: TGTGCCAGCTCACCGCGGACCTCCTACAATGAGCAGTTCTTC.

The chain couples TRBV4-2 to TRBJ1-4; D uncertain. The CDR3 is 13 residues long. V was trimmed by 5 bases and J by 7 bases, leaving 11 bases between them. Germline V lookup: CDR1 LGHNA, CDR2 YNFKEQ. The CDR3 loop is CASSAQRIEKLFF. The CDR3 nucleotides read TGTGCCAGCAGCGCCCAGAGGATTGAAAAACTGTTTTTT.

The chain couples TRBV6-6 to TRBJ1-1; the D is unclear. The CDR3 has 13 amino acids. Germline V gene sequence: CDR1 MNHNY, CDR2 SVGAGI (reference sequence). V gave up 5 bases and J gave up 4 bases, with 11 bases separating them. The CDR3 region is CASSRPQFTEAFF. The DNA for the CDR3 is TGTGCCAGCAGTCGTCCCCAGTTCACTGAAGCTTTCTTT.

The V call is TRBV4-2, the J call TRBJ1-4; D might be TRBD1 (5 bases). Trimming pared 2 bases from V and 0 bases from J, leaving 13 bases between. The CDR3 has 17 residues. Germline V CDR1 and CDR2: LGHNA, YNFKEQ. This chain's CDR3 is CASSQQKTVATNEKLFF. The CDR3 DNA reads TGTGCCAGCAGCCAACAGAAGACAGTTGCAACTAATGAAAAACTGTTTTTT.

This clone was found once. CDR3 amino acids: CASSRIASYEQYF. The CDR3 nucleotides are TGTGCCAGTAGTAGGATTGCCTCCTACGAGCAGTACTTC. V usage is TRBV19 and J usage is TRBJ2-7; D gene uncertain. The CDR3 extends over 13 amino acids. The germline gives CDR1 LNHDA, CDR2 SQIVND (reference sequence). Trimming took 4 bases from V and 0 from J, leaving 7 bases between them.

The chain uses TRBV19 and TRBJ1-2; D might be TRBD1 (6 bases). The CDR3 covers 18 residues. Germline CDR1 reads LNHDA; CDR2 reads SQIVND (reference sequence). Between the trimmed V and J ends, which lost 5 bases and 4 bases, there was a span of 26 bases. The CDR3 loop reads CASSPTHPTGLQIYGYTF. In nucleotides, the CDR3 is TGTGCCAGTAGTCCCACCCATCCGACAGGACTACAGATCTATGGCTACACCTTC.

This chain connects TRBV28 to TRBJ1-5, with D hard to call. There are 13 residues in the CDR3. V lost 5 bases to trimming and J lost 5 bases, with 10 bases between them. Germline CDR1 is MDHEN and CDR2 is SYDVKM. The CDR3 DNA follows: TGTGCCAGCAGTCCAACGACTCATCAGCCCCAGCATTTT. It specifies CASSPTTHQPQHF.

The rearrangement links TRBV7-9 to TRBJ1-6; D might be TRBD1 (5 bases). Trimming cost V 3 bases and J 7 bases, with 10 bases left between them. Germline CDR1 SEHNR, CDR2 FQNEAQ (reference sequence). The CDR3 extends over 14 amino acids. The CDR3 nucleotides are TGTGCCAGCAGCTTCCCCGGGGACAATTCACCCCTCCACTTT. As protein: CASSFPGDNSPLHF.

With regard to this clone: Within the sample, other DNA sequences also encode this same CDR3. The rearrangement joins TRBV6-5 to TRBJ1-1; the D is unclear. The CDR3 consists of 13 residues. V was pared by 9 bases and J by 1 base, with 12 bases between. Germline V gene lookup returns CDR1 MNHEY and CDR2 SVGAGI. The CDR3 nucleotides read TGTGCCAGTTCCCTAGGGCGGAACACTGAAGCTTTCTTT. Amino acid sequence: CASSLGRNTEAFF.